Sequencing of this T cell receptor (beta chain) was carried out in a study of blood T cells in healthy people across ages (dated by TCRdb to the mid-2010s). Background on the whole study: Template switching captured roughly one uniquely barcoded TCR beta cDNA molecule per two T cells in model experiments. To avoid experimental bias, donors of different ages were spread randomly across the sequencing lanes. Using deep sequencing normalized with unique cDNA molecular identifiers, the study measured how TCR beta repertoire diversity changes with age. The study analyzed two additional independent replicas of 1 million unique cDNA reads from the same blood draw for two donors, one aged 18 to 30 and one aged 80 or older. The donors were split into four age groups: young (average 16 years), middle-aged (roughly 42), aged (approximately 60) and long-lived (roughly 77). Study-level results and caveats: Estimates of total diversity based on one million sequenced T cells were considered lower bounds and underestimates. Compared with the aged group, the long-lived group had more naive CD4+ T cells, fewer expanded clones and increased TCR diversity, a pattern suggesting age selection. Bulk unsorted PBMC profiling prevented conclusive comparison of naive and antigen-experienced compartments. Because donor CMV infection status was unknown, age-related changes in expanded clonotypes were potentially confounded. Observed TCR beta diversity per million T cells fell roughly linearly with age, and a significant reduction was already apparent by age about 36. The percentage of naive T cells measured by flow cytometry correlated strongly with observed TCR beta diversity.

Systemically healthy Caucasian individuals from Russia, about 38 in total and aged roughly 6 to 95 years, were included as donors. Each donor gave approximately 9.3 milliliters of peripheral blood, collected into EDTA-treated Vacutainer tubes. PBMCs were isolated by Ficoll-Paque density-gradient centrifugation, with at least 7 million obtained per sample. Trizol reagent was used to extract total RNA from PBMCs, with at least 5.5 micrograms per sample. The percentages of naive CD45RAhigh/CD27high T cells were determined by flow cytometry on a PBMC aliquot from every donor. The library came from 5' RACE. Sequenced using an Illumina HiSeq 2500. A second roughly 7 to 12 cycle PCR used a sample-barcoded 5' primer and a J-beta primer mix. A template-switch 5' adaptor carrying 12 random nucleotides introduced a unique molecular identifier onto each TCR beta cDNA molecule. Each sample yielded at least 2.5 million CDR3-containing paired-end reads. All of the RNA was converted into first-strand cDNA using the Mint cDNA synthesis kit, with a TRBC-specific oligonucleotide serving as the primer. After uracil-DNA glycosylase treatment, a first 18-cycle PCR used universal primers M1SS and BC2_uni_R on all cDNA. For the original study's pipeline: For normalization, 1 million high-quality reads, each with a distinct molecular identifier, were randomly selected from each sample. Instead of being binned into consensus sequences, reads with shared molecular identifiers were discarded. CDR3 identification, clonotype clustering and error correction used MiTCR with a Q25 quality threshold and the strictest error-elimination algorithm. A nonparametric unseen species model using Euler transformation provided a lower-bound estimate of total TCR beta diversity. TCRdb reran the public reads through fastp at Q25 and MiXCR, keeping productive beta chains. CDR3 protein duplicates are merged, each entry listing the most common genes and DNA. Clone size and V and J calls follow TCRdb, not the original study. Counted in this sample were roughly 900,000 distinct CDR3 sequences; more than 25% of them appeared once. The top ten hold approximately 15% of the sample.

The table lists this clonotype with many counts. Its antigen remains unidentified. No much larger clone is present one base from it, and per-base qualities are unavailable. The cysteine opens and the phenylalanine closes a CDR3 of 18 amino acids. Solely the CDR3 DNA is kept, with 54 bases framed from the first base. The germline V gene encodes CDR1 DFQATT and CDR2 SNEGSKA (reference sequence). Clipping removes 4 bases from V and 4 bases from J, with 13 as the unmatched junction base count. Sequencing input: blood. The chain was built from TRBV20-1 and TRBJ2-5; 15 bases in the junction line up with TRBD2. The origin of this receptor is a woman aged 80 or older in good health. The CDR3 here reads CSATLPGLAGGPLETQYF. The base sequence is TGCAGTGCTACCCTCCCCGGACTAGCGGGGGGGCCGCTAGAGACCCAGTACTTC.